A single sample is the source of the 28 T cell receptor beta chains below, sequenced in a study of T cell repertoires in cytomegalovirus infection. TCRdb ran MiXCR on the reads and lists one entry per CDR3 protein. The table shows more than 150,000 distinct CDR3 sequences, with 15% to 20% occurring only once. Sequenced input: PBMCs. These TCRs come from a human donor in good health (CMV status not recorded). Some clones in this sample may be carry-over from other donors' samples.

This clonotype occurred a few times. The chain carries TRBV6-4 and TRBJ1-2; weak D call: TRBD1 (6 bases). With 4 bases removed from V and 8 bases from J, the gap between germline ends came to 17 bases. Germline assignment: CDR1 MRHNA and CDR2 SNTAGT. CDR3 size: 14 residues. CDR3 amino acids: CASSVQQGRVGYTF. DNA for the CDR3: TGTGCCAGCAGTGTCCAACAGGGAAGAGTGGGCTACACCTTC.

This clonotype was seen many times. This sequence joins TRBV7-2 and TRBJ1-1; D is uncertain. V was trimmed by 2 bases and J by 0 bases, leaving 10 bases between them. The CDR3 sequence is 15 residues long. The germline CDR1 and CDR2 sequences are SGHTA and FQGNSA. CDR3 in DNA: TGTGCCAGCAGCTTAAGTCCAGGAGTGAACACTGAAGCTTTCTTT. As protein: CASSLSPGVNTEAFF.

This clonotype was seen ten or more times. The chain links TRBV7-2 to TRBJ2-5; unclear D gene. The CDR3 contains 13 residues. Germline CDR1 and CDR2: SGHTA and FQGNSA. Trimming removed 1 base from V and 4 bases from J, with 7 bases in between. The CDR3 DNA follows: TGTGCCAGCAGCTTAGGTGGGCGAGAGACCCAGTACTTC. It translates to CASSLGGRETQYF. The variable domain in full, completed from reference TRBV7-2 and TRBJ2-5, reads GAGVSQSPSNKVTEKGKDVELRCDPISGHTALYWYRQSLGQGLEFLIYFQGNSAPDKSGLPSDRFSAERTGGSVSTLTIQRTQQEDSAVYLCASSLGGRETQYFGPGTRLLVL.

This clonotype was counted ten times or more. The chain links TRBV28 to TRBJ1-2, with 9 bases fitting TRBD1. This CDR3 has 17 residues. Germline CDR1 and CDR2: MDHEN and SYDVKM. Germline trimming cut 3 bases from V and 2 bases from J; bases unmatched to any gene: 10. The CDR3 DNA is TGTGCCAGCAGTTTTTTCACAGGGGGCCGAGTGAACTATGGCTACACCTTC. Encoded protein: CASSFFTGGRVNYGYTF.

The V call is TRBV20-1, the J call TRBJ1-1; no clear D gene. V gave up 6 bases and J gave up 0 bases, with 5 bases separating them. CDR1 and CDR2 (germline): DFQATT, SNEGSKA (reference sequence). This CDR3 region has 11 residues. Here the CDR3 reads CSALMNTEAFF. The CDR3 region has the DNA TGCAGTGCCTTGATGAACACTGAAGCTTTCTTT.

This chain links TRBV7-8 with TRBJ1-1; D is unclear. Trimming took off 1 base at V and 10 bases at J, with 13 bases between the two ends. The CDR3 covers 13 residues. The germline gives CDR1 SGHVS, CDR2 FQNEAQ. The CDR3 DNA sequence: TGTGCCAGCAGCTTAGGGACCCTTATCGGAGCTTTCTTT. Translation gives CASSLGTLIGAFF. The full variable domain, completed using reference TRBV7-8 and TRBJ1-1, is GAGVSQSPRYKVAKRGQDVALRCDPISGHVSLFWYQQALGQGPEFLTYFQNEAQLDKSGLPSDRFFAERPEGSVSTLKIQRTQQEDSAVYLCASSLGTLIGAFFGQGTRLTVV.

CDR3 nucleotide sequence: TGTGCCAGCAGTTACAGGGACACCTTACGCCCCGCCGAGCAGTACTTC. Protein sequence: CASSYRDTLRPAEQYF. The V call is TRBV6-2 or TRBV6-3, the J call TRBJ2-7; TRBD1 is a possible D gene (6 bases). Germline loops: CDR1 MNHEY, CDR2 SVGEGT. The CDR3 covers 16 residues. V was pared by 2 bases and J by 6 bases, with 20 bases between.

This clonotype was seen at least ten times. The CDR3 sequence is CASSLWALKVRGYGYTF. CDR3 coding DNA: TGTGCCAGCAGCTTATGGGCCCTTAAGGTTCGGGGCTATGGCTACACCTTC. This chain connects TRBV7-2 to TRBJ1-2; D gene uncertain. V shed 2 bases and J shed 4 bases, with 20 bases lying between them. The CDR3 consists of 17 residues. Germline CDR1 is SGHTA and CDR2 is FQGNSA.

This clonotype was observed a few times. The junction shows a germline mismatch at one end, possibly a read error. The chain links TRBV6-2 or TRBV6-3 to TRBJ2-4; perhaps TRBD1 as D (7 bases). CDR1 MNHEY and CDR2 SVGEGT come from the germline V gene. There are 12 residues in the CDR3. The CDR3 DNA follows: TGTGCCAGCAGTTACGCGACAGGGAAGCGGGACTTC. This codes for CASSYATGKRDF.

By sample fraction, this clonotype is medium-sized. The rearrangement links TRBV7-8 to TRBJ2-5; the match to TRBD1 covers 7 bases. Germline V gene sequence: CDR1 SGHVS, CDR2 FQNEAQ. This CDR3 is 15 amino acids long. J was trimmed by 4 bases and V by 5 bases; bases with no gene match: 10. The CDR3: CASSLDRQGSETQYF. The CDR3 bases are TGTGCCAGCAGCCTAGATCGACAGGGATCAGAGACCCAGTACTTC.

This clonotype was observed at least ten times. The V and J genes are TRBV24-1 and TRBJ1-1; D remains ambiguous. Trimming removed 3 bases at V and 10 bases at J, with 11 bases between. Germline-derived CDR1 and CDR2 are KGHDR and SFDVKD. This CDR3 region has 12 residues. Written as DNA, the CDR3 is TGTGCCACCAGTGATCCGGCGGGAGTAGCTTTCTTT. Its translation is CATSDPAGVAFF.

The chain carries TRBV6-2 or TRBV6-3 and TRBJ2-7; no definite D call. V was clipped by 0 bases and J by 6 bases, with 9 bases between them. This CDR3 has 13 residues. Looked up from germline, CDR1 is MNHEY and CDR2 is SVGEGT. CDR3: CASSYSKYREQYF. In nucleotides, the CDR3 is TGTGCCAGCAGTTACTCGAAGTACCGCGAGCAGTACTTC.

This chain uses TRBV19 with TRBJ2-1, with TRBD2 identical over 13 bases. Germline lookup yields CDR1 LNHDA and CDR2 SQIVND (reference sequence). The J segment lost 0 bases and the V segment lost 5 bases, leaving 16 bases of the junction unmatched. The CDR3 runs 21 residues. The CDR3 DNA follows: TGTGCCAGTAGTCCCGAGGGTGGGGGACTAGCGGGGATGAGCTCCTACAATGAGCAGTTCTTC. Protein sequence: CASSPEGGGLAGMSSYNEQFF.

This clonotype was observed many times. This chain joins TRBV6-1 and TRBJ1-2; unclear D gene. The V and J ends lost 0 bases and 4 bases respectively, with 12 bases between them. Germline CDR1 MNHNS, CDR2 SASEGT. The CDR3 extends over 15 amino acids. CDR3 region: CASSEAEAPIYGYTF. The CDR3 nucleotides read TGTGCCAGCAGTGAAGCAGAGGCACCCATCTATGGCTACACCTTC.

The sample holds a few counts of this clonotype. This chain links TRBV19 with TRBJ2-1, with no clear D. Germline V gene sequence: CDR1 LNHDA, CDR2 SQIVND (reference sequence). Trimming removed 0 bases at V and 0 bases at J, with 9 bases between. The CDR3 runs to 16 residues. The CDR3 DNA reads TGTGCCAGTAGTATAGAGCTGCTTGGCTCCTACAATGAGCAGTTCTTC. Translating gives CASSIELLGSYNEQFF.

This clonotype was seen a handful of times. The DNA of the CDR3 is TGTGCCAGCAGTCCCCCGACCTCCAATCAGCCCCAGCATTTT. Translation gives CASSPPTSNQPQHF. The chain links TRBV12-3 or TRBV12-4 to TRBJ1-5; D is uncertain. The ends were cut back, 5 bases at V and 3 bases at J, with 11 bases in the middle. The CDR3 totals 14 residues.

This clonotype came up a few times. The chain joins TRBV12-3 or TRBV12-4 to TRBJ2-2; 12 positions agree with TRBD2. V gave up 5 bases and J gave up 3 bases; unmatched junction bases: 4. The CDR3 length is 16 residues. CDR3 DNA sequence: TGTGCCAGCAGTCGACTAGCGGGGGCCCACACCGGGGAGCTGTTTTTT. It encodes CASSRLAGAHTGELFF.

The chain carries TRBV7-9 and TRBJ2-5, with a tentative D call TRBD2 (5 bases). Germline CDR1 reads SEHNR; CDR2 reads FQNEAQ (reference sequence). The CDR3 length is 13 residues. Trimming removed 5 bases from V and 5 bases from J, with 12 bases in between. The CDR3 spells CASSEGGDETQYF. DNA for the CDR3: TGTGCCAGCAGCGAGGGTGGGGATGAGACCCAGTACTTC.

The table lists this clonotype with many counts. The gene calls are TRBV12-3 or TRBV12-4 and TRBJ1-2, with D possibly being TRBD1 (6 bases). The V end lost 5 bases, the J end lost 7 bases, and 17 bases lay between the germline ends. The CDR3 consists of 14 residues. The CDR3 loop is CASSPKTGPSGYTF. The CDR3 nucleotides read TGTGCCAGCAGTCCCAAGACAGGTCCGAGTGGCTACACCTTC.

V and J are TRBV11-2 and TRBJ2-2, with 7 bases aligning to TRBD2. V shed 3 bases, J shed 4 bases, and the junction held 8 bases outside the gene matches. Germline V gene data show CDR1 as SGHAT and CDR2 as FQNNGV. There are 16 residues in the CDR3. CDR3 nucleotides: TGTGCCAGCAGCTTCTCTGCGGGAGTTGGCACCGGGGAGCTGTTTTTT. As protein: CASSFSAGVGTGELFF.

V usage is TRBV9 and J usage is TRBJ1-1, with a weak D call TRBD1 (6 bases). V shed 4 bases and J shed 4 bases, with 17 bases lying between them. The CDR3 loop spans 15 amino acids. Germline CDR1 reads SGDLS; CDR2 reads YYNGEE. For the CDR3, the DNA is TGTGCCAGCAGCATAGACCGGGACACGCGCACTGAAGCTTTCTTT. Translating gives CASSIDRDTRTEAFF.

As regards this clonotype: A clone one base away is much larger, so this may be a read error. This chain links TRBV7-4 with TRBJ2-7; D may be TRBD1 (6 bases). The CDR3 is 11 residues long. With 4 bases removed from V and 11 bases from J, the gap between germline ends came to 12 bases. The germline CDR1 and CDR2 sequences are SGHVT and SQSDAQ. CDR3 residues: CASSSRQDEYF. The CDR3 coding sequence is TGTGCCAGCAGCTCTAGACAGGATGAGTACTTC. The full variable domain, its missing parts supplied by reference TRBV7-4 and TRBJ2-7, is GAGVSQSPRYKVAKRGRDVALRCDSISGHVTLYWYRQTLGQGSEVLTYSQSDAQRDKSGRPSGRFSAERPERSVSTLKIQRTEQGDSAVYLCASSSRQDEYFGPGTRLTVT.

This clonotype was counted only a few times. The genes are TRBV20-1 and TRBJ2-3; 11 positions match TRBD2. The CDR3 covers 15 residues. The germline V gene encodes CDR1 DFQATT and CDR2 SNEGSKA (reference sequence). J was trimmed by 2 bases and V by 5 bases; bases with no gene match: 6. In nucleotides, the CDR3 is TGCAGTGCTCCCGTTAGCGGGGGGGTCACAGATACGCAGTATTTT. Amino acid sequence: CSAPVSGGVTDTQYF.

This clonotype came up a few times. The rearrangement joins TRBV7-3 to TRBJ1-4; D call uncertain. Germline lookup yields CDR1 SGHTA and CDR2 FQGTGA. The CDR3 covers 13 residues. Trimming took off 4 bases at V and 8 bases at J, with 11 bases between the two ends. For the CDR3, the DNA is TGTGCCAGCAGCTCGGGCCAGAGGGAAAAACTGTTTTTT. Its protein product is CASSSGQREKLFF.

This clonotype has ten or more counts. The chain combines TRBV12-3 or TRBV12-4 with TRBJ2-3; 11 bases are a match to TRBD2. The length of the CDR3 is 17 residues. V lost 4 bases, J lost 4 bases, and 10 bases stayed unmatched. The CDR3: CASSSGIAGGPADTQYF. In DNA form, the CDR3 reads TGTGCCAGCAGTTCCGGGATAGCGGGGGGGCCGGCAGATACGCAGTATTTT.

This chain connects TRBV7-6 to TRBJ1-2, with D perhaps matching TRBD1 (5 bases). Germline V gene lookup returns CDR1 SGHVS and CDR2 FNYEAQ. V was cut by 10 bases and J by 4 bases, with 25 bases left in between. This CDR3 spans 16 amino acids. CDR3 in amino acids: CAITRPARDRRYGYTF. The DNA of the CDR3 is TGTGCCATCACCCGACCAGCCAGAGACAGACGCTATGGCTACACCTTC.

In its sample, this clonotype was seen many times. The chain links TRBV7-2 to TRBJ1-1; D gene uncertain. V gave up 6 bases and J gave up 0 bases, with 11 bases separating them. CDR3 length: 14 amino acids. Germline V lookup: CDR1 SGHTA, CDR2 FQGNSA. CDR3 sequence: CASRPAGLNTEAFF. DNA for the CDR3: TGTGCCAGCAGGCCCGCGGGCTTGAACACTGAAGCTTTCTTT.

A few counts support this clonotype. One junction end disagrees with the germline gene, perhaps due to a read error. This chain links TRBV20-1 with TRBJ1-1; D ambiguous. Germline values: CDR1 DFQATT, CDR2 SNEGSKA (reference sequence). The CDR3 extends over 10 amino acids. The CDR3 region has the DNA TGTAGTGCTAATCGAGCTGAAGCTTTCTTT. Its translation is CSANRAEAFF.